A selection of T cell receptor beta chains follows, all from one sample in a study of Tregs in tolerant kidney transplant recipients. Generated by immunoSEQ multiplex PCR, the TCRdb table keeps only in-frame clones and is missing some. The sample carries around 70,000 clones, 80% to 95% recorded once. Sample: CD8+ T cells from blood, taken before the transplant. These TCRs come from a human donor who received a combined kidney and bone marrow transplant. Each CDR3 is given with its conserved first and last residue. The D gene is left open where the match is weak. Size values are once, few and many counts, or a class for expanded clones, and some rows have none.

CDR3nt: TGTGCCAGCAGCCACATTGGGACAGATGTCTCACCCCTCCACTTT
CDR3aa: CASSHIGTDVSPLHF
abundance: .
d_gene: TRBD1
j_gene: TRBJ1-6
v_gene: TRBV6-1

CDR3nt: TGTGCCAGCAGTGCAACGGGGAATGAGCAGTTCTTC
CDR3aa: CASSATGNEQFF
abundance: .
d_gene: .
j_gene: TRBJ2-1
v_gene: TRBV7-6

CDR3nt: TGTGCCAGCAGCGTAGGGGCAGGGGGCAATCAGCCCCAGCATTTT
CDR3aa: CASSVGAGGNQPQHF
abundance: .
d_gene: .
j_gene: TRBJ1-5
v_gene: TRBV9

CDR3nt: TGTGCCAGCAGCGTAGAAATCCGGCCAGACTTCTATGGCTACACCTTC
CDR3aa: CASSVEIRPDFYGYTF
abundance: .
d_gene: .
j_gene: TRBJ1-2
v_gene: TRBV9

CDR3nt: TGTGCCAGTAGTATCGCACAGAGCTATGGCTACACCTTC
CDR3aa: CASSIAQSYGYTF
abundance: .
d_gene: .
j_gene: TRBJ1-2
v_gene: TRBV19

CDR3nt: TGCGCCAGCAGCCCGGGGGGGGCCGGGGAGACCCAGTACTTC
CDR3aa: CASSPGGAGETQYF
abundance: .
d_gene: TRBD2
j_gene: TRBJ2-5
v_gene: TRBV5-1

CDR3nt: TGTGCCAGCACCGAAGAACGACAGATGAACACTGAAGCTTTCTTT
CDR3aa: CASTEERQMNTEAFF
abundance: .
d_gene: .
j_gene: TRBJ1-1
v_gene: TRBV13

CDR3nt: TGTGCCAGCAGTCAACCCGACCGGGAGACGCACGAGCAGTACTTC
CDR3aa: CASSQPDRETHEQYF
abundance: .
d_gene: .
j_gene: TRBJ2-7
v_gene: TRBV28

CDR3nt: TGCGCCAGCAGCTTGACTAGCGGGTTTGGAGATACGCAGTATTTT
CDR3aa: CASSLTSGFGDTQYF
abundance: .
d_gene: TRBD2
j_gene: TRBJ2-3
v_gene: TRBV5-1

CDR3nt: TGTGCCAGTAGTATAGGGACAGGTACCTACGAGCAGTACTTC
CDR3aa: CASSIGTGTYEQYF
abundance: .
d_gene: TRBD1
j_gene: TRBJ2-7
v_gene: TRBV19

CDR3nt: TGTGCCAGCAGTTTATGGCGGAGTAGGAGCTCCTACGAGCAGTACTTC
CDR3aa: CASSLWRSRSSYEQYF
abundance: .
d_gene: .
j_gene: TRBJ2-7
v_gene: TRBV28

CDR3nt: TGTGCCAGTAGTGACAACACCCACGGCATGAACACTGAAGCTTTCTTT
CDR3aa: CASSDNTHGMNTEAFF
abundance: .
d_gene: .
j_gene: TRBJ1-1
v_gene: TRBV19

CDR3nt: TGTGCCAGCAGTGGGGACAGACGCTCTGCCAAAAACATTCAGTACTTC
CDR3aa: CASSGDRRSAKNIQYF
abundance: .
d_gene: TRBD1
j_gene: TRBJ2-4
v_gene: TRBV2

CDR3nt: TGTGCCAGCAGCTTGACTGGGGCCTCCTATAATTCACCCCTCCACTTT
CDR3aa: CASSLTGASYNSPLHF
abundance: .
d_gene: .
j_gene: TRBJ1-6
v_gene: TRBV11-1

CDR3nt: TGTGCCAGCAGCTTATTGGAGGAAGCTGAAGCTTTCTTT
CDR3aa: CASSLLEEAEAFF
abundance: .
d_gene: .
j_gene: TRBJ1-1
v_gene: TRBV7-9

CDR3nt: TGTGCCAGCAGCCAACCTAGCGGGGTACCTTTAGAGCAGTACTTC
CDR3aa: CASSQPSGVPLEQYF
abundance: .
d_gene: TRBD2
j_gene: TRBJ2-7
v_gene: TRBV4-2

CDR3nt: TGCGCCAGCAGCCAAGCCCCCGGGACAGGGCCCGGGGAGCTGTTTTTT
CDR3aa: CASSQAPGTGPGELFF
abundance: .
d_gene: TRBD1
j_gene: TRBJ2-2
v_gene: TRBV4-3

CDR3nt: TGTGCCAGCAGCATAAACTCGGGACAGGGCTCCTACAATGAGCAGTTCTTC
CDR3aa: CASSINSGQGSYNEQFF
abundance: .
d_gene: TRBD1
j_gene: TRBJ2-1
v_gene: TRBV9

CDR3nt: TGTGCCAGCAGCTTTGTTCTTAAAACAGATACGCAGTATTTT
CDR3aa: CASSFVLKTDTQYF
abundance: .
d_gene: .
j_gene: TRBJ2-3
v_gene: TRBV7-9

CDR3nt: TGTGCCAGTAGTAACCCACTAGGCATGGAAACGCAGTATTTT
CDR3aa: CASSNPLGMETQYF
abundance: .
d_gene: .
j_gene: TRBJ2-3
v_gene: TRBV19

CDR3nt: TGTGCCAGCAGTTTTGCAGGGGGGAACACTGAAGCTTTCTTT
CDR3aa: CASSFAGGNTEAFF
abundance: .
d_gene: TRBD1
j_gene: TRBJ1-1
v_gene: TRBV28

CDR3nt: TGTGCCAGCAGCTTACCCGGGACAGCCTCCTACGAGCAGTACTTC
CDR3aa: CASSLPGTASYEQYF
abundance: .
d_gene: TRBD1
j_gene: TRBJ2-7
v_gene: TRBV7-9

CDR3nt: TGTGCCAGCAGCTTAGGGGGGGGGTTCGAGCAGTACTTC
CDR3aa: CASSLGGGFEQYF
abundance: .
d_gene: .
j_gene: TRBJ2-7
v_gene: TRBV5-5

CDR3nt: TGTGCCACCAGCAGAGACCCCCCTTCGAGCATGGACATTCAGTACTTC
CDR3aa: CATSRDPPSSMDIQYF
abundance: .
d_gene: .
j_gene: TRBJ2-4
v_gene: TRBV15

CDR3nt: TGTGCCAGCAGCGTAGGGTCCGCCCGGGCTGAAGCTTTCTTT
CDR3aa: CASSVGSARAEAFF
abundance: .
d_gene: .
j_gene: TRBJ1-1
v_gene: TRBV9

CDR3nt: TGTGCCAGCAGCTTAGCGATACAGGGCGATGGCTACACCTTC
CDR3aa: CASSLAIQGDGYTF
abundance: .
d_gene: .
j_gene: TRBJ1-2
v_gene: TRBV11-1

CDR3nt: TGTGCCAGCAGTTATCTGCGAGAAGAGACCCAGTACTTC
CDR3aa: CASSYLREETQYF
abundance: .
d_gene: .
j_gene: TRBJ2-5
v_gene: TRBV6-5

CDR3nt: TGCGCCAGCAGCCAAGGGATAACGGGTGGCTACACCTTC
CDR3aa: CASSQGITGGYTF
abundance: .
d_gene: .
j_gene: TRBJ1-2
v_gene: TRBV4-3

CDR3nt: TGTGCCAGCAGTTACTACAGGGGGAGCTCCTACGAGCAGTACTTC
CDR3aa: CASSYYRGSSYEQYF
abundance: few
d_gene: TRBD1
j_gene: TRBJ2-7
v_gene: TRBV27

CDR3nt: TGTGCCAGCAGCTTGGGGGGGGGTGTAGCCAAAAACATTCAGTACTTC
CDR3aa: CASSLGGGVAKNIQYF
abundance: .
d_gene: TRBD2
j_gene: TRBJ2-4
v_gene: TRBV5-6

CDR3nt: TGCGCCAGCAGGGAGGACTCCGCTAGCAATCAGCCCCAGCATTTT
CDR3aa: CASREDSASNQPQHF
abundance: .
d_gene: .
j_gene: TRBJ1-5
v_gene: TRBV10-1